These T cell receptor beta chains were read from a single sample in a study of lymphopenia after photon versus proton radiotherapy. Clones were read by immunoSEQ multiplex PCR, and TCRdb kept only the in-frame ones, dropping some. The sample includes about 29,000 clones, around 90% of them seen just once. Sequences were derived from peripheral blood, sampled from a patient treated with proton-based radiotherapy. All receptors derive from a woman aged 60-75 years with cholangiocarcinoma. Some clones in this sample may be carry-over from other donors' samples. Both conserved end residues are part of each CDR3. The order of the fields is V gene, CDR3 length, J gene, D gene, CDR3 DNA, CDR3 protein. The D gene is left open where the match is weak.

TRBV14	14	TRBJ2-1	-	TGTGCCAGCAGCTACGGGAGCTCCTACAATGAGCAGTTCTTC	CASSYGSSYNEQFF
TRBV6-5	12	TRBJ2-7	TRBD1	TGTGCCAGCAGTAGAGACAGGGACGAGCAGTACTTC	CASSRDRDEQYF
TRBV18	14	TRBJ2-5	TRBD1	TGTGCCAGCTCTCCCGGGACAGCACAAGAGACCCAGTACTTC	CASSPGTAQETQYF
TRBV10-1	16	TRBJ2-1	TRBD2	TGCGCCAGCAGTGAGATGGGCGGGGGGGTCACCGATGAGCAGTTCTTC	CASSEMGGGVTDEQFF
TRBV11-2	17	TRBJ1-4	-	TGTGCCAGCAGCTTTCAAATTAAACAGGGCCGTGGTGAAAAACTGTTTTTT	CASSFQIKQGRGEKLFF
TRBV29-1	14	TRBJ1-1	TRBD1	TGCAGCGTTGTTGGACAGGGAATATATACTGAAGCTTTCTTT	CSVVGQGIYTEAFF
TRBV5-1	16	TRBJ2-1	-	TGCGCCAGCAGCTACTCAGGCCAAAGCTCCTACAATGAGCAGTTCTTC	CASSYSGQSSYNEQFF
TRBV7-8	15	TRBJ1-2	TRBD1	TGTGCCAGCAGCCGCAGTTCGGACAGGCTCTATGGCTACACCTTC	CASSRSSDRLYGYTF
TRBV5-1	16	TRBJ2-5	TRBD1	TGCGCCAGCAGCTCATGGACAGGGGGGATCCAAGAGACCCAGTACTTC	CASSSWTGGIQETQYF
TRBV7-2	13	TRBJ2-3	-	TGTGCCAGCAGCTCGGGGGACACAGATACGCAGTATTTT	CASSSGDTDTQYF
TRBV30	12	TRBJ2-7	-	TGTGCCTGGAGTGTACGTGGTTACGAGCAGTACTTC	CAWSVRGYEQYF